These 23 T cell receptor beta chains were sequenced from one sample in a study of T-cell reconstitution after alpha-beta-depleted transplantation in children (dated by TCRdb to about 2016). Libraries were built with PCR. Instrument used: Illumina HiSeq 2500. To normalize quantification of the TCRbeta repertoire, the TCR libraries were built with molecular barcoding that relied on unique molecular identifiers. The public reads were quality trimmed at Q25 with fastp and then assembled into clones with MiXCR by TCRdb, keeping productive beta chains. Merged by CDR3 protein, the rows form single entries marked with the most common genes and DNA. The sample records 580,000 or so distinct CDR3 sequences, about 23% of which are singletons. The ten most abundant clones make up roughly an eighth of the sample. This sample's treatment or condition label indicates: allogeneic hematopoietic cell transplantation with graft depleted of TCRalphabeta T cells and CD19 B cells.

The material was PBMCs, mostly from graft donor cells, obtained 360 days after TCRalphabeta/CD19-depleted stem cell transplant. These receptors were obtained from a boy less than two years old who had a stem cell transplant for acute myeloid leukemia, so the T cells may come from the graft donor.

The J gene is TRBJ1-2, the V gene TRBV7-2; D is possibly TRBD1 (5 bases). V was clipped by 8 bases and J by 3 bases, with 16 bases between them. This CDR3 is 14 amino acids long. Germline V gene sequence: CDR1 SGHTA, CDR2 FQGNSA. The DNA of the CDR3 is TGTGCCAGCTGGGGACCCAACCAAGACTATGGCTACACCTTC. Its protein is CASWGPNQDYGYTF.

This clonotype was recorded a few times. The V and J genes are TRBV4-3 and TRBJ2-7; no definite D call. The V gene lost 0 bases and the J gene lost 4 bases, with 7 bases spanning the gap. The CDR3 totals 13 residues. CDR1 is LGHNA and CDR2 is YSLEER in the germline V gene. CDR3 protein: CASSQDVQYEQYF. CDR3 nucleotide sequence: TGCGCCAGCAGCCAAGATGTCCAATACGAGCAGTACTTC.

V gene TRBV2 combines with J gene TRBJ2-7; 8 nucleotides agree with TRBD1. J was trimmed by 7 bases and V by 7 bases; bases with no gene match: 6. Germline V lookup: CDR1 SNHLY, CDR2 FYNNEI. This CDR3 region has 12 residues. CDR3 sequence reads: CASIGQGGEQYF. The DNA for the CDR3 is TGTGCCAGCATCGGACAGGGAGGAGAGCAGTACTTC.

This clonotype has at least ten counts. This chain connects TRBV14 to TRBJ2-1; D might be TRBD2 (6 bases). The CDR3 runs 16 residues. Germline V gene sequence: CDR1 SGHDN, CDR2 FVKESK. Trimming left V 0 bases short and J 8 bases short, with 17 bases between. The CDR3 DNA sequence: TGTGCCAGCAGCCAAGATTGGCTAGCGAGGCTGGATGAGCAGTTCTTC. This sequence encodes CASSQDWLARLDEQFF.

There are many counts of this clonotype. V gene TRBV7-9 combines with J gene TRBJ2-1; no clear D. V was trimmed by 5 bases and J by 5 bases, leaving 7 bases between them. Germline CDR1 SEHNR, CDR2 FQNEAQ (reference sequence). The CDR3 covers 12 residues. CDR3 residues: CASSPLHNEQFF. The CDR3 nucleotides read TGTGCCAGCAGCCCACTACACAATGAGCAGTTCTTC.

Ten or more counts support this clonotype. V usage is TRBV20-1 and J usage is TRBJ2-7; D is unclear. This CDR3 has 12 amino acids. The V gene lost 4 bases and the J gene lost 0 bases, with 7 bases spanning the gap. The V gene's germline CDR1 is DFQATT and CDR2 SNEGSKA (reference sequence). Written as DNA, the CDR3 is TGCAGTGCTAAGAAAGGCTCCTACGAGCAGTACGTC. Translating it yields CSAKKGSYEQYV.

This clonotype was picked up a small number of times. The chain couples TRBV20-1 to TRBJ1-4; 8 bases map to TRBD1. Germline assignment: CDR1 DFQATT and CDR2 SNEGSKA (reference sequence). V trimming: 0 bases; J trimming: 8 bases; junction bases outside the gene matches: 8. This CDR3 region has 15 residues. The CDR3 DNA is TGCAGTGCTAGAGAGAGTGACAGGGGAGGGGAAAAACTGTTTTTT. It encodes CSARESDRGGEKLFF.

The table lists this clonotype with a few counts. V usage is TRBV6-2 or TRBV6-3 and J usage is TRBJ1-3; 9 bases line up with TRBD1. Losses at the gene ends were 5 bases for V and 3 bases for J; bases not matched to a gene: 23. The germline V gene encodes CDR1 MNHEY and CDR2 SVGEGT. The CDR3 is made up of 21 amino acids. CDR3 DNA: TGTGCCAGCAGTCTTGGGCGGTTCCCGGGACAGGGTTTGACTCATGGAAACACCATATATTTT. Translation gives CASSLGRFPGQGLTHGNTIYF.

This clonotype was picked up a small number of times. This chain connects TRBV29-1 to TRBJ2-5; D is tentatively TRBD1 or TRBD2 (5 bases each). The CDR3 runs to 16 residues. Germline V gives CDR1 SQVTM, CDR2 ANQGSEA. Deletions cut 3 bases from V and 5 bases from J, with 22 bases between. The CDR3 region has the DNA TGCAGCGTTGACGGCGCGGGTGGCAGGGTAGGGGAGACCCAGTACTTC. It translates to CSVDGAGGRVGETQYF. Using reference TRBV29-1 and TRBJ2-5 for the parts outside the CDR3, the full variable domain is SAVISQKPSRDICQRGTSLTIQCQVDSQVTMMFWYRQQPGQSLTLIATANQGSEATYESGFVIDKFPISRPNLTFSTLTVSNMSPEDSSIYLCSVDGAGGRVGETQYFGPGTRLLVL.

This clonotype was observed at least ten times. This chain uses TRBV12-3 or TRBV12-4 with TRBJ2-7, with 12 nucleotides matching TRBD1. This CDR3 is built from 16 residues. The V and J ends lost 7 bases and 5 bases, in that order; junction bases with no gene match: 12. In DNA, the CDR3 is TGTGCCAGCACCACCTGGTTGGGACAGGGGGCTAACGAGCAGTACTTC. It codes for CASTTWLGQGANEQYF.

This clonotype was detected a few times. This sequence joins TRBV6-1 and TRBJ2-1; TRBD1 is a possible D gene (6 bases). Germline V lookup: CDR1 MNHNS, CDR2 SASEGT. This CDR3 is 14 amino acids long. V was trimmed by 2 bases and J by 2 bases, leaving 7 bases between them. CDR3 amino acids: CASSEQGPYNEQFF. CDR3 sequence (DNA): TGTGCCAGCAGTGAACAGGGGCCCTACAATGAGCAGTTCTTC.

This clonotype appeared many times. The chain links TRBV25-1 to TRBJ1-1; 7 bases agree with TRBD1. The germline CDR1 and CDR2 sequences are MGHDK and SYGVNS. The ends lost 5 bases at V and 1 base at J; junction bases unmatched: 16. There are 18 residues in the CDR3. The CDR3 bases are TGTGCCAGCAGTTCAAACTACCGGGACAGAGATTGGAACACTGAAGCTTTCTTT. It yields the protein CASSSNYRDRDWNTEAFF.

Many counts were recorded for this clonotype. V gene TRBV5-1 combines with J gene TRBJ2-3; 8 nucleotides agree with TRBD2. Germline loops: CDR1 SGHRS, CDR2 YFSETQ. V dropped 8 bases and J dropped 1; count of bases not matched to a gene: 12. The CDR3 length is 16 residues. CDR3 coding DNA: TGCGCCAGTATGGCGGGGGGCAGGTGGGGCACAGATACGCAGTATTTT. It codes for CASMAGGRWGTDTQYF.

This clonotype was observed a few times. The chain links TRBV18 to TRBJ2-7; possibly TRBD1 for D (5 bases). The CDR3 extends over 14 amino acids. V gave up 2 bases and J gave up 3 bases, with 11 bases separating them. The germline V gene encodes CDR1 KGHSH and CDR2 LQKENI. Written as DNA, the CDR3 is TGTGCCAGCTCACCAGACAGACCAAACTACGAGCAGTACTTC. It encodes CASSPDRPNYEQYF.

This sequence joins TRBV3-1 and TRBJ2-7; possibly TRBD2 for D (7 bases). With 4 bases removed from V and 2 bases from J, the gap between germline ends came to 15 bases. CDR3 size: 15 residues. Germline loops: CDR1 LGHDT, CDR2 YNNKEL (reference sequence). CDR3 DNA sequence: TGTGCCAGCAGCCGACGGGGGGCCTCTACCTACGAGCAGTACTTC. Its translation is CASSRRGASTYEQYF.

This clonotype was found a few times. The chain couples TRBV7-2 to TRBJ1-1; D unclear. V lost 2 bases to trimming and J lost 6 bases, with 10 bases between them. Germline CDR1 SGHTA, CDR2 FQGNSA. The CDR3 spans 13 residues. Here the CDR3 reads CASSLNGRAEAFF. CDR3 DNA sequence: TGTGCCAGCAGCTTAAACGGGAGGGCTGAAGCTTTCTTT.

This clonotype was counted at least ten times. The V gene is TRBV7-2, the J gene TRBJ1-2; 7 bases map to TRBD1. CDR1 is SGHTA, CDR2 FQGNSA, per germline. The CDR3 loop spans 15 amino acids. After removal of 1 base from V and 6 bases from J, the junction contained 8 bases not matched to a gene. The CDR3 coding sequence is TGTGCCAGCAGCTTAGTGCCCGGGACAGTAGATGGCTACACCTTC. It yields the protein CASSLVPGTVDGYTF.

The sample holds a few counts of this clonotype. The chain employs TRBV12-3 or TRBV12-4 and TRBJ1-2; D gene uncertain. This CDR3 contains 13 residues. Trimming left V 0 bases short and J 3 bases short, with 5 bases between. The CDR3 sequence is CASSLAVYYGYTF. In DNA form, the CDR3 reads TGTGCCAGCAGTTTAGCAGTCTACTATGGCTACACCTTC.

The chain couples TRBV27 to TRBJ2-3, with 7 bases lining up with TRBD1. Looked up from germline, CDR1 is MNHEY and CDR2 is SMNVEV (reference sequence). Trimming took 5 bases from V and 6 from J; bases not matched to a gene: 14. The CDR3 sequence is 16 residues long. CDR3 DNA sequence: TGTGCCAGCAGTGGATACAGGGGATATCAAACGGATACGCAGTATTTT. Its translation: CASSGYRGYQTDTQYF.

This clonotype was counted many times. The J gene is TRBJ1-1, the V gene TRBV7-9; TRBD1 aligns across 8 bases. The germline V gene encodes CDR1 SEHNR and CDR2 FQNEAQ (reference sequence). V lost 4 bases, J lost 1 base, and 5 bases stayed unmatched. The CDR3 totals 15 residues. CDR3 bases: TGTGCCAGCAGCTCATGGACAGGGCCGAACACTGAAGCTTTCTTT. It is translated as CASSSWTGPNTEAFF.

This clonotype was observed a handful of times. CDR3 sequence: CASSSDSNPIYGYTF. CDR3 bases: TGTGCCAGCAGCTCCGACAGCAATCCAATATATGGCTACACCTTC. The V call is TRBV7-2, the J call TRBJ1-2; a weak D match, TRBD1 (5 bases). Per the germline V gene, CDR1 is SGHTA and CDR2 is FQGNSA. The CDR3 contains 15 residues. V was shortened by 4 bases and J by 5 bases, with 17 bases between the two germline ends. The full variable domain, rest sourced from reference TRBV7-2 and TRBJ1-2, is GAGVSQSPSNKVTEKGKDVELRCDPISGHTALYWYRQSLGQGLEFLIYFQGNSAPDKSGLPSDRFSAERTGGSVSTLTIQRTQQEDSAVYLCASSSDSNPIYGYTFGSGTRLTVV.

This clonotype occurred a few times. The V gene is TRBV20-1, the J gene TRBJ2-1, with 8 bases identical to TRBD2. Germline V gene sequence: CDR1 DFQATT, CDR2 SNEGSKA (reference sequence). This CDR3 is 15 amino acids long. V trimming: 3 bases; J trimming: 4 bases; junction bases outside the gene matches: 8. The chain's CDR3 is CSASGTSRIYNEQFF. In nucleotides, the CDR3 is TGCAGTGCTAGCGGGACTAGTCGGATATACAATGAGCAGTTCTTC.

The chain couples TRBV6-1 to TRBJ2-2, with 8 bases fitting TRBD1. Germline CDR1 is MNHNS and CDR2 is SASEGT. The CDR3 contains 15 residues. The junction had 9 bases not matched to a gene; V was cut back by 7 bases and J by 5 bases. CDR3 in DNA: TGTGCCAGCACCGAGGGGCACAGGGGGACCGGGGAGCTGTTTTTT. It is translated as CASTEGHRGTGELFF.